The 18 T cell receptor beta chains below all came from one sample that was sequenced in a study of human T cells and chemical hapten exposure. TCRdb reanalysed the RACE reads using MiXCR and keeps one entry per CDR3 protein. The sample carries about 360,000 distinct CDR3 sequences, approximately 4.4% recorded once. This sample's time point: patch test 1, 2 weeks after DPC sensitization. Treatment denoted: therapeutic diphenylcyclopropenone sensitization with weekly scalp DPC. The sample here was whole blood, taken in connection with sensitization to the hapten diphenylcyclopropenone (DPC). The source is a woman aged 45-59 years with alopecia areata. Some clones in this sample may be carry-over from other donors' samples.

This clonotype has just a few counts. This sequence joins TRBV20-1 and TRBJ2-3; TRBD2 matches at 9 bases. With V trimmed by 4 bases and J by 2 bases, 4 bases remained unmatched. This CDR3 region has 14 residues. Germline values: CDR1 DFQATT, CDR2 SNEGSKA (reference sequence). In nucleotides, the CDR3 is TGCAGTGCTAATGGCGGGAGGGCCACAGATACGCAGTATTTT. Its protein is CSANGGRATDTQYF.

This clonotype was detected only a few times. The chain uses TRBV7-2 and TRBJ2-5; D unclear. The CDR3 is 15 residues long. Germline CDR1 and CDR2: SGHTA and FQGNSA. The V and J ends lost 5 bases and 2 bases respectively, with 15 bases between them. CDR3 in amino acids: CASSPSIRVQETQYF. The CDR3 bases are TGTGCCAGCAGCCCCTCGATCCGAGTACAAGAGACCCAGTACTTC. Drawing the rest from reference TRBV7-2 and TRBJ2-5, the complete variable domain is GAGVSQSPSNKVTEKGKDVELRCDPISGHTALYWYRQSLGQGLEFLIYFQGNSAPDKSGLPSDRFSAERTGGSVSTLTIQRTQQEDSAVYLCASSPSIRVQETQYFGPGTRLLVL.

In this sample, this clonotype turned up many times. The chain carries TRBV27 and TRBJ1-3, with D hard to call. Trimming shortened V by 9 bases and J by 0 bases, and 9 bases separated the two germline ends. CDR1 MNHEY and CDR2 SMNVEV come from the germline V gene (reference sequence). The CDR3 length is 13 residues. CDR3 sequence reads: CASSANSGNTIYF. In DNA form, the CDR3 reads TGTGCCAGTAGCGCCAACTCTGGAAACACCATATATTTT.

The sample holds many counts of this clonotype. The rearrangement uses TRBV6-5 and TRBJ2-7, with TRBD2 matching over 9 bases. From germline, CDR1 is MNHEY and CDR2 SVGAGI. V shed 6 bases and J 2 bases; nucleotides not matched to a gene: 8. The CDR3 contains 15 residues. The CDR3 DNA reads as TGTGCCAGCAGACCACTAGCGGGCGGAACCTACGAGCAGTACTTC. Its protein is CASRPLAGGTYEQYF.

Notes on this clonotype: Its ends do not fully match the called genes, so a read error is possible. The V and J genes are TRBV3-1 and TRBJ2-7, with D unclear. The CDR3 loop spans 16 amino acids. Germline V gives CDR1 LGHDT, CDR2 YNNKEL (reference sequence). CDR3 region: CASSQEDRPISHEQYF. In nucleotides, the CDR3 is TGTGCCAGCAGCCAAGAGGACCGGCCTATCTCCCACGAGCAGTACTTC.

The gene calls are TRBV6-6 and TRBJ2-6; 7 nucleotides agree with TRBD1. CDR3 length equals 17 residues. Germline values: CDR1 MNHNY, CDR2 SVGAGI (reference sequence). V was pared by 2 bases and J by 0 bases, with 4 bases of the junction left unmatched. This chain's CDR3 is CASSYRGQSSGANVLTF. The CDR3 DNA reads TGTGCCAGCAGTTACAGGGGGCAGTCCTCTGGGGCCAACGTCCTGACTTTC.

This clonotype was seen more than once but under ten times. The chain carries TRBV7-2 and TRBJ2-3; 10 nucleotides match TRBD2. Per germline, CDR1 SGHTA and CDR2 FQGNSA. V lost 1 base to trimming and J lost 3 bases; unmatched junction nucleotides: 4. The CDR3 spans 16 residues. The CDR3 nucleotides are TGTGCCAGCAGCTTAGATCCGGGACTAGCGACAGATACGCAGTATTTT. This sequence encodes CASSLDPGLATDTQYF.

This clonotype was observed many times. The chain carries TRBV29-1 and TRBJ2-1, with 11 bases lining up with TRBD2. There are 12 residues in the CDR3. Germline V lookup: CDR1 SQVTM, CDR2 ANQGSEA. CDR3 nucleotide sequence: TGCACTAGCGGGGGGCGGTCGGATGAGCAGTTCTTC. Amino acids: CTSGGRSDEQFF.

At least ten counts were recorded for this clonotype. This chain uses TRBV24-1 with TRBJ2-1, with 8 bases matching TRBD1. Germline trimming cut 9 bases from V and 5 bases from J; bases unmatched to any gene: 2. The CDR3 extends over 12 amino acids. Germline-derived CDR1 and CDR2 are KGHDR and SFDVKD. This CDR3 reads CATSTGDNEQFF. The CDR3 DNA sequence: TGTGCCACCTCGACAGGGGACAATGAGCAGTTCTTC.

The V and J genes are TRBV5-1 and TRBJ2-1; D is possibly TRBD1 or TRBD2 (7 bases each). The V end lost 5 bases, the J end lost 8 bases, and 17 bases lay between the germline ends. CDR1 SGHRS and CDR2 YFSETQ come from the germline V gene. CDR3 length: 14 residues. Here the CDR3 reads CASSQGGPSYEQFF. The DNA for the CDR3 is TGCGCCAGCAGTCAGGGGGGGCCCTCCTATGAGCAGTTCTTC.

This clonotype was recorded at least ten times. V and J are TRBV6-5 and TRBJ2-1; 8 bases align to TRBD2. CDR3 length equals 13 residues. V dropped 6 bases and J dropped 7; count of bases not matched to a gene: 5. The germline V gene has CDR1 MNHEY and CDR2 SVGAGI. For the CDR3, the DNA is TGTGCCAGCAGGTCGGGAGGGCCTAATGAGCAGTTCTTC. Translated, it gives CASRSGGPNEQFF.

This clonotype was observed many times. The V and J genes are TRBV15 and TRBJ1-6; D is unresolved. V lost 0 bases to trimming and J lost 6 bases, with 12 bases between them. Germline V gene lookup returns CDR1 LNHNV and CDR2 YYDKDF (reference sequence). There are 16 residues in the CDR3. The DNA of the CDR3 is TGTGCCACCAGCAGAGATGGAACCCTCCTTAATTCACCCCTCCACTTT. Its translation: CATSRDGTLLNSPLHF.

This clonotype was seen a few times. The chain is built from TRBV7-2 and TRBJ2-5; 9 bases fit TRBD2. The germline gives CDR1 SGHTA, CDR2 FQGNSA. The length of the CDR3 is 16 residues. V trimming: 3 bases; J trimming: 5 bases; junction bases outside the gene matches: 10. The CDR3 loop reads CASSFGAGGPEETQYF. CDR3 sequence (DNA): TGTGCCAGCAGCTTTGGGGCGGGAGGGCCGGAGGAGACCCAGTACTTC.

This clonotype has a count of ten or more. The chain joins TRBV28 to TRBJ2-1, with 9 nucleotides matching TRBD2. The V gene's germline CDR1 is MDHEN and CDR2 SYDVKM. This CDR3 comprises 14 residues. With 7 bases clipped from V and 8 bases from J, the junction kept 9 bases outside the gene matches. The CDR3 DNA reads TGTGCCAGCATTCCGGGAGTAGCGGGAGATGAGCAGTTCTTC. Translation gives CASIPGVAGDEQFF.

Comment on this clonotype: A much larger clone sits a single nucleotide away, making a read error possible. The chain recombines TRBV14 with TRBJ1-1; a weak D match, TRBD1 (6 bases). Germline V gene data show CDR1 as SGHDN and CDR2 as FVKESK. There are 13 residues in the CDR3. The V gene lost 3 bases and the J gene lost 6 bases, with 11 bases spanning the gap. This chain's CDR3 is CASSHMGGSEAFF. The CDR3 coding sequence is TGTGCCAGCAGCCATATGGGGGGCTCTGAAGCTTTCTTT.

This clonotype occurred many times. The chain is built from TRBV7-6 and TRBJ2-3; 8 bases are shared with TRBD2. CDR1 and CDR2 (germline): SGHVS, FNYEAQ. Trimming took 1 base from V and 7 from J; bases not matched to a gene: 10. This CDR3 has 16 amino acids. CDR3 region: CASSLEISGAGNTQYF. CDR3 nucleotides: TGTGCCAGCAGCTTAGAGATTAGCGGGGCCGGGAATACGCAGTATTTT.

This clonotype has ten or more counts. V is TRBV9 and J is TRBJ1-2; D is undetermined. The CDR3 sequence is 12 residues long. V was clipped by 4 bases and J by 9 bases, with 13 bases between them. Germline assignment: CDR1 SGDLS and CDR2 YYNGEE. The DNA of the CDR3 is TGTGCCAGCAGCCCCCAAGGTGCAAGCTACACCTTC. Residues: CASSPQGASYTF.

About this clonotype: Being one base from a much bigger clone, this may be a read error. The rearrangement uses TRBV5-5 and TRBJ2-1, with unresolved D. Germline CDR1 is SGHKS and CDR2 is YYEKEE (reference sequence). The CDR3 has 15 amino acids. Trimming left V 4 bases short and J 6 bases short, with 17 bases between. The CDR3 region is CASSPLVQSFNEQFF. In DNA, the CDR3 is TGTGCCAGCAGCCCTCTGGTGCAGAGCTTCAATGAGCAGTTCTTC.